This TCR beta chain emerged from a study of blood T cell repertoires in COVID-19. Patients at the Seattle site were enrolled during active infection and followed longitudinally. The method was immunoSEQ multiplex PCR; TCRdb's version includes in-frame clones alone and lacks a portion of them. Found here are about 310,000 clones, almost 90% of them singletons; the top ten hold around 0.96%. Germline-derived CDR1 and CDR2 are SGHVS and FQNEAQ. The CDR3 has 15 residues. The ends were cut back, 4 bases at V and 4 bases at J, with 16 bases in the middle. Sample: peripheral blood. V and J are TRBV7-8 and TRBJ1-2; D perhaps matches TRBD1 (5 bases). The origin of this receptor is a woman in her thirties or forties with COVID-19, enrolled during active disease. CDR3 amino acids: CASSSAGFQGYGYTF. CDR3 nucleotide sequence: TGTGCCAGCAGCTCCGCAGGGTTTCAGGGCTATGGCTACACCTTC.